The T cell receptor (beta chain) under discussion was sequenced for a study of T cells in Graves' hyperthyroidism and ophthalmopathy. Template material for amplifying TCR beta CDR3 regions consisted of RNA transcripts. First-round RT-PCR with HTBI primers amplified the TCR CDR3 region. A single record per CDR3 protein comes from TCRdb applying MiXCR to the multiplex PCR reads. Of roughly 630,000 distinct CDR3 sequences detected, around 14% appear once; the ten largest clones hold around 7.8%. A remark on this clonotype: Its antigen remains unknown.

Study-wide findings and caveats: Ophthalmopathy, which appeared later, was predicted by the model a median about 6.8 months before onset.

The CDR3 is made up of 15 amino acids. Trimming removed 0 bases at V and 4 bases at J, with 13 bases between. Germline assignment: CDR1 LNHNV and CDR2 YYDKDF (reference sequence). Sequencing was carried out using blood. This chain joins TRBV15 and TRBJ2-7; the D call may be TRBD1 or TRBD2 (6 bases each). The clonotype originates from a woman aged 30 to 39 with Graves' hyperthyroidism. CDR3 nucleotide sequence: TGTGCCACCAGCAGAGAGGGAGGACAGAAATACGAGCAGTACTTC. This encodes CATSREGGQKYEQYF. The full variable domain, rest sourced from reference TRBV15 and TRBJ2-7, is DAMVIQNPRYQVTQFGKPVTLSCSQTLNHNVMYWYQQKSSQAPKLLFHYYDKDFNNEADTPDNFQSRRPNTSFCFLDIRSPGLGDTAMYLCATSREGGQKYEQYFGPGTRLTVT.